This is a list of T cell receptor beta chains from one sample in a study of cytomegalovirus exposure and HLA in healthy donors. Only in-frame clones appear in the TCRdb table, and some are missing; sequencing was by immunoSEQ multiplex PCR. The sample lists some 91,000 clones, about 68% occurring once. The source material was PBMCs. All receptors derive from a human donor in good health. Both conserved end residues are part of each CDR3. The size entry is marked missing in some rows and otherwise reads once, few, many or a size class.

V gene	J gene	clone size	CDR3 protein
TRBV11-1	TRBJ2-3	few	CASSFRGRGDTQYF
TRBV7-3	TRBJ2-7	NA	CASSIQGLGEQYF
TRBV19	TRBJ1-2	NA	CASSFGLLYGYTF
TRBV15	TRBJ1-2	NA	CATSRYAPGQGAIGYTF
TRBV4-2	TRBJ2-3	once	CASSQDGGTDTQYF
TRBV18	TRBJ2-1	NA	CASSGTSMNEQFF
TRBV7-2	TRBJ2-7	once	CASSLLTGPPYYEQYF
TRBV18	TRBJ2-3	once	CASSPGGGPDTQYF
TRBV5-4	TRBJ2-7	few	CASSLGRNYEQYF
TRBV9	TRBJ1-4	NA	CASSDREMGEKLFF
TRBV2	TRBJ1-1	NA	CASSEALNTEAFF
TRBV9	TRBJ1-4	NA	CASSVDQGARNEKLFF
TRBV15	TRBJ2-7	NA	CATSRVTGSYEQYF
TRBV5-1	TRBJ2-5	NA	CASSLSGGGAQETQYF